This T cell receptor (beta chain) was documented in a study of cytomegalovirus exposure and HLA in healthy donors. Looking at the study overall: Samples from HLA-typed donors yielded 65 million to 85 million unique TCRs in an early data release.

Regarding this clone: What it binds is not known.

Notes on the study in general: A later analysis found common viral pathogens apparently linked to several of the most significant clusters. Relative to the approximately 680-donor mean, N-insertions were reportedly fewer in an Asian-associated ancestry cluster in a later analysis. In an earlier analysis, about 87% or about 30%: the productive usage of most TCR beta V segments.

In the PCR, 60 Vbeta and 13 Jbeta primers were used. TCRdb keeps only in-frame clones here, not all; method: immunoSEQ multiplex PCR. The sample lists about 160,000 clones; 75% to 90% were seen once. Germline V lookup: CDR1 KGHSH, CDR2 LQKENI. The germline V and J ends were trimmed by 3 bases and 4 bases, with 15 bases remaining between them. This CDR3 contains 15 residues. V usage is TRBV18 and J usage is TRBJ1-1; no reliable D call. The origin of this receptor is a male donor in good health and CMV-seropositive. Sequencing was done on a sample of PBMCs. This CDR3 reads CASSPREASLTEAFF. CDR3 nucleotide sequence: TGTGCCAGCTCACCCCGAGAGGCGAGTCTCACTGAAGCTTTCTTT.